The 30 T cell receptor beta chains listed next were all sequenced from one sample in a study of blood T cell repertoires in COVID-19. The data were produced by immunoSEQ multiplex PCR, yet TCRdb's version contains in-frame clones alone and is incomplete. The sample includes about 160,000 clones, 75% to 90% of them seen just once. Sequenced: peripheral blood. The receptors come from a human donor with acute or convalescent COVID-19. The donor label of this sample is uncertain.

J is TRBJ2-7 and V is TRBV5-4; TRBD1 is a possible D gene (6 bases). Between the trimmed V and J ends, which lost 6 bases and 3 bases, there was a span of 19 bases. The CDR3 consists of 15 residues. The germline V gene has CDR1 SGHNT and CDR2 YYREEE (reference sequence). The CDR3 sequence is CASNKDQGSYYEQYF. Here the CDR3 DNA reads TGTGCCAGCAACAAGGACCAGGGGTCCTACTACGAGCAGTACTTC.

Written as DNA, the CDR3 is TGTGCCAGCAGCTTAGCGGGCGCTAGGGGTAGCAATCAGCCCCAGCATTTT. As protein: CASSLAGARGSNQPQHF. The chain couples TRBV7-9 to TRBJ1-5; D might be TRBD1 (5 bases). Germline CDR1 is SEHNR and CDR2 is FQNEAQ (reference sequence). There are 17 residues in the CDR3. V shed 0 bases and J shed 0 bases, with 12 bases lying between them.

This clone turned up a few times. The J gene is TRBJ2-3, the V gene TRBV7-6; D is unclear. Trimming removed 3 bases at V and 7 bases at J, with 5 bases between. CDR1 and CDR2 from the germline V gene are SGHVS and FNYEAQ. The CDR3 has 11 amino acids. This CDR3 reads CASSLTNTQYF. The DNA for the CDR3 is TGTGCCAGCAGCTTGACAAATACGCAGTATTTT.

The V call is TRBV25-1, the J call TRBJ1-2; 7 bases agree with TRBD1. This CDR3 has 15 amino acids. CDR1 MGHDK and CDR2 SYGVNS come from the germline V gene. After removal of 3 bases from V and 2 bases from J, the junction contained 6 bases not matched to a gene. This CDR3 reads CASSDMGRGNYGYTF. Written as DNA, the CDR3 is TGTGCCAGCAGTGATATGGGCAGGGGGAACTATGGCTACACCTTC.

The table lists this clone with a count of one. This chain uses TRBV6-5 with TRBJ1-4; 7 bases fit TRBD1. There are 15 residues in the CDR3. The V and J ends lost 6 bases and 0 bases, in that order; junction bases with no gene match: 4. Germline CDR1 MNHEY, CDR2 SVGAGI. CDR3 loop: CASSRDSATNEKLFF. CDR3 bases: TGTGCCAGCAGCCGGGACAGCGCAACTAATGAAAAACTGTTTTTT.

The chain joins TRBV14 to TRBJ1-2; perhaps TRBD1 as D (5 bases). This CDR3 has 13 residues. V was shortened by 8 bases and J by 4 bases, with 14 bases between the two germline ends. CDR1 and CDR2 from the germline V gene are SGHDN and FVKESK. The CDR3 DNA is TGTGCCAGCTCCCTCCCGGGGGTCTATGGCTACACCTTC. It is translated as CASSLPGVYGYTF.

This chain connects TRBV18 to TRBJ2-1, with 8 bases identical to TRBD2. The V and J ends lost 4 bases and 5 bases, in that order; junction bases with no gene match: 7. The CDR3 extends over 15 amino acids. CDR1 and CDR2 from the germline V gene are KGHSH and LQKENI. The CDR3 bases are TGTGCCAGCTCACGGTTACCAGCGGGGGACAATGAGCAGTTCTTC. Translated: CASSRLPAGDNEQFF.

The rearrangement links TRBV28 to TRBJ2-3; maybe TRBD1 (5 bases). Germline-derived CDR1 and CDR2 are MDHEN and SYDVKM. The CDR3 totals 16 residues. Trimming took 9 bases from V and 0 from J, leaving 19 bases between them. CDR3 protein: CASATRALPSTDTQYF. The CDR3 DNA follows: TGTGCCAGTGCGACCAGGGCACTTCCTAGCACAGATACGCAGTATTTT.

This clone was observed a few times. The chain has TRBV7-9 and TRBJ1-5, with 9 positions matching TRBD1. This CDR3 region has 14 residues. V trimming: 6 bases; J trimming: 9 bases; junction bases outside the gene matches: 9. The germline V gene has CDR1 SEHNR and CDR2 FQNEAQ (reference sequence). The DNA for the CDR3 is TGTGCCAGCAGTCTGGGACAGGGTAAAGGGCCCCAGCATTTT. This translates into CASSLGQGKGPQHF.

The V call is TRBV11-3, the J call TRBJ2-3, with 9 bases identical to TRBD1. The CDR3 length is 15 residues. From germline, CDR1 is SGHNT and CDR2 YENEEA. Trimming took 3 bases from V and 3 from J; bases not matched to a gene: 4. CDR3 amino acids: CASSLDGQGTDTQYF. The CDR3 DNA sequence: TGTGCCAGCAGCTTGGATGGACAGGGGACAGATACGCAGTATTTT.

This chain connects TRBV6-6 to TRBJ2-1, with 10 nucleotides matching TRBD2. The V gene's germline CDR1 is MNHNY and CDR2 SVGAGI (reference sequence). This CDR3 has 16 residues. After removal of 2 bases from V and 4 bases from J, the junction contained 5 bases not matched to a gene. CDR3 DNA: TGTGCCAGCAGTTACCCTGGGACTAGCGCGTACAATGAGCAGTTCTTC. Translation gives CASSYPGTSAYNEQFF.

The chain recombines TRBV11-2 with TRBJ1-4; TRBD1 matches 7 bases. There are 15 residues in the CDR3. The V and J ends lost 5 bases and 4 bases, in that order; junction bases with no gene match: 7. The V gene's germline CDR1 is SGHAT and CDR2 FQNNGV. CDR3 residues: CASSLISGGNEKLFF. For the CDR3, the DNA is TGTGCCAGCAGCCTTATATCAGGGGGTAATGAAAAACTGTTTTTT.

The chain is built from TRBV3-1 (or the pseudogene TRBV3-2) and TRBJ1-3, with D hard to call. V was pared by 5 bases and J by 2 bases, with 4 bases between. The CDR3 has 12 residues. Per the germline V gene, CDR1 is LGHDT and CDR2 is YNNKEL (reference sequence). The CDR3 coding sequence is TGTGCCAGCAGCTCTACTGGAAACACCATATATTTT. It codes for CASSSTGNTIYF.

The V gene is TRBV12-3 or TRBV12-4, the J gene TRBJ1-1; D remains ambiguous. The CDR3 loop spans 13 amino acids. Trimming pared 2 bases from V and 6 bases from J, leaving 10 bases between. The CDR3 nucleotides read TGTGCCAGCAGTTTAACACCCGGGGCTGAAGCTTTCTTT. It encodes CASSLTPGAEAFF.

The rearrangement links TRBV7-2 to TRBJ1-1; the match to TRBD1 covers 7 bases. This CDR3 is 13 amino acids long. J was trimmed by 6 bases and V by 0 bases; bases with no gene match: 1. Per germline, CDR1 SGHTA and CDR2 FQGNSA. Here the CDR3 reads CASSLAGQSEAFF. The CDR3 region has the DNA TGTGCCAGCAGCTTAGCGGGACAGTCTGAAGCTTTCTTT.

Comments on this clone: At one end the junction does not follow the germline gene, possibly because of a read error. The chain carries TRBV7-9 and TRBJ1-4; maybe TRBD1 (6 bases). Germline V gene lookup returns CDR1 SEHNR and CDR2 FQNEAQ (reference sequence). This CDR3 has 15 amino acids. CDR3 coding DNA: TGTGCCAGCAGATTAGGGGGGGTAACTAATGAAAAACTGTTTTTT. It is translated as CASRLGGVTNEKLFF.

The CDR3: CASSPTGGGSSYNSPLHF. The CDR3, as DNA: TGTGCCAGCAGTCCGACAGGGGGCGGGAGCTCCTATAATTCACCCCTCCACTTT. The gene calls are TRBV6-6 and TRBJ1-6; 10 positions match TRBD1. Trimming cost V 5 bases and J 0 bases; bases outside gene matches: 7. This CDR3 spans 18 amino acids. Germline values: CDR1 MNHNY, CDR2 SVGAGI (reference sequence).

The gene calls are TRBV18 and TRBJ1-1; D may be TRBD1 (5 bases). In germline, CDR1 is KGHSH, CDR2 LQKENI. The germline V and J ends were trimmed by 2 bases and 5 bases, with 33 bases remaining between them. The CDR3 is made up of 21 amino acids. The CDR3 DNA follows: TGTGCCAGCTCACCAACCGCAACCGCGGCCATAACAGGCAGCGCTGGGACTGAAGCTTTCTTT. Protein sequence: CASSPTATAAITGSAGTEAFF.

This rearrangement joins TRBV28 to TRBJ1-2; 10 nucleotides match TRBD1. Germline trimming cut 6 bases from V and 0 bases from J; bases unmatched to any gene: 10. In germline, CDR1 is MDHEN, CDR2 SYDVKM. There are 17 residues in the CDR3. This chain's CDR3 is CASRTGTGVLANYGYTF. The CDR3 nucleotides are TGTGCCAGCAGAACCGGGACAGGGGTACTAGCTAACTATGGCTACACCTTC.

V is TRBV5-1 and J is TRBJ1-6; 9 nucleotides align to TRBD1. CDR1 and CDR2 from the germline V gene are SGHRS and YFSETQ. The CDR3 is made up of 16 amino acids. V shed 0 bases, J shed 10 bases, and the junction held 8 bases outside the gene matches. CDR3 bases: TGCGCCAGCAGCTTGGAACTGGGACAGGGAGTGTCACCCCTCCACTTT. Encoded protein: CASSLELGQGVSPLHF.

J is TRBJ1-2 and V is TRBV27; D remains unclear. CDR3 length: 17 amino acids. CDR1 MNHEY and CDR2 SMNVEV come from the germline V gene (reference sequence). V was clipped by 6 bases and J by 7 bases, with 27 bases between them. CDR3 region: CASSQSEEGLMSGGYTF. CDR3 in DNA: TGTGCCAGCAGCCAATCGGAGGAGGGCCTTATGAGCGGTGGCTACACCTTC.

J is TRBJ2-3 and V is TRBV7-2; TRBD2 agrees at 7 bases. This CDR3 is 17 amino acids long. Germline V gene sequence: CDR1 SGHTA, CDR2 FQGNSA. With 1 base clipped from V and 4 bases from J, the junction kept 11 bases outside the gene matches. The CDR3 region is CASSLDRRWRGSDTQYF. In DNA, the CDR3 is TGTGCCAGCAGCTTAGATAGGAGGTGGCGGGGGTCAGATACGCAGTATTTT.

The chain has TRBV2 and TRBJ2-3; D possibly corresponds to TRBD2 (6 bases). CDR1 and CDR2 (germline): SNHLY, FYNNEI. The V gene lost 6 bases and the J gene lost 0 bases, with 13 bases spanning the gap. The CDR3 is 15 amino acids. In DNA, the CDR3 is TGTGCCAGCAGGGACCCGGGAGCTAGCACAGATACGCAGTATTTT. It codes for CASRDPGASTDTQYF.

V and J are TRBV7-2 and TRBJ2-3, with 9 bases that match TRBD2. The CDR3 loop spans 15 amino acids. V was pared by 5 bases and J by 4 bases, with 7 bases of the junction left unmatched. Germline-derived CDR1 and CDR2 are SGHTA and FQGNSA. CDR3 in DNA: TGTGCCAGCAGCCGGACAGCGGGGGGATCAGATACGCAGTATTTT. Translation gives CASSRTAGGSDTQYF.

This rearrangement joins TRBV19 to TRBJ1-1; TRBD1 aligns across 10 bases. Losses at the gene ends were 6 bases for V and 7 bases for J; bases not matched to a gene: 8. The CDR3 spans 14 residues. Germline V gene lookup returns CDR1 LNHDA and CDR2 SQIVND (reference sequence). The CDR3 DNA is TGTGCCAGTAGAGACAGGGGGCAAACGATTGAAGCTTTCTTT. This translates into CASRDRGQTIEAFF.

This clone was seen once. The V call is TRBV7-9, the J call TRBJ1-5, with D perhaps TRBD1 (5 bases). CDR1 SEHNR and CDR2 FQNEAQ come from the germline V gene (reference sequence). Trimming removed 5 bases at V and 4 bases at J, with 12 bases between. This CDR3 contains 14 residues. The CDR3 region is CASSKTAGNQPQHF. In nucleotides, the CDR3 is TGTGCCAGCAGCAAGACAGCGGGGAATCAGCCCCAGCATTTT.

This chain joins TRBV3-1 (or the pseudogene TRBV3-2) and TRBJ2-1, with TRBD1 identical over 8 bases. Per the germline V gene, CDR1 is LGHDT and CDR2 is YNNKEL (reference sequence). V gave up 7 bases and J gave up 4 bases; unmatched junction bases: 6. The CDR3 is made up of 14 amino acids. The CDR3 DNA follows: TGTGCCAGCACCGACAGGGGATCATACAATGAGCAGTTCTTC. This gives the protein CASTDRGSYNEQFF.

The chain employs TRBV6-5 and TRBJ1-2; 10 positions match TRBD1. The CDR3 covers 12 residues. Germline trimming cut 0 bases from V and 13 bases from J; bases unmatched to any gene: 2. Germline assignment: CDR1 MNHEY and CDR2 SVGAGI. The CDR3: CASSYSGQGLTF. CDR3 in DNA: TGTGCCAGCAGTTACTCGGGACAGGGGCTCACCTTC.

The V and J genes are TRBV12-3 or TRBV12-4 and TRBJ1-1; D remains ambiguous. The V gene lost 2 bases and the J gene lost 6 bases, with 10 bases spanning the gap. CDR3 length: 13 amino acids. CDR3 coding DNA: TGTGCCAGCAGTTTAATGGCTGCTCCTGAAGCTTTCTTT. This translates into CASSLMAAPEAFF.

The genes are TRBV10-3 and TRBJ2-3; D gene uncertain. V lost 5 bases to trimming and J lost 2 bases, with 8 bases between them. From germline, CDR1 is ENHRY and CDR2 SYGVKD. The CDR3 totals 13 residues. The CDR3 DNA follows: TGTGCCATCAGTTACTTAGACACAGATACGCAGTATTTT. Protein: CAISYLDTDTQYF.